These T cell receptor beta chains were read from a single sample in a study of T cell responses to AZD1222 COVID-19 vaccine. Using immunoSEQ multiplex PCR, the repertoire was profiled, and TCRdb retains in-frame clones only, with some absent. The sample lists around 150,000 clones, around 94% seen once, with 0.64% in the top ten. This sample comprised peripheral blood, obtained on day 0 of AZD1222 vaccination. Receptors were obtained from an adult in good health. Both conserved end residues are part of each CDR3. Fields, in order: J gene, D gene, clone size, V gene, CDR3 DNA, CDR3 protein. The D gene is left open where the match is weak. Part of the rows lack a size; the others show once, few, many or a class for expanded clones.

TRBJ2-7 | TRBD2 | NA | TRBV7-6 | TGTGCCAGCAGCCCGGGGACTAGCGGGGGGAGCTCCTACGAGCAGTACTTC | CASSPGTSGGSSYEQYF
TRBJ2-1 | NA | NA | TRBV5-1 | TGCGCCAGCAGCTTGGGGCGGGCTCCCTACAATGAGCAGTTCTTC | CASSLGRAPYNEQFF
TRBJ1-2 | NA | NA | TRBV3-1/TRBV3-2 | TGTGCCAGCAGCCAAAGTACCAGGGCCCATGGCTACACCTTC | CASSQSTRAHGYTF
TRBJ2-1 | TRBD1 | few | TRBV7-2 | TGTGCCAGCAGCTTAGGGGGCAGGGGGAGTGAGCAGTTCTTC | CASSLGGRGSEQFF
TRBJ1-5 | NA | NA | TRBV28 | TGTGCCAGCAGTCTCCGGCCAAGCTTTACACCTTTTAGCAATCAGCCCCAGCATTTT | CASSLRPSFTPFSNQPQHF
TRBJ2-6 | NA | NA | TRBV27 | TGTGCCAGCAGTTCCCCCCGAAAGAGTGTACTCTCTGGGGCCAACGTCCTGACTTTC | CASSSPRKSVLSGANVLTF
TRBJ1-6 | TRBD1 | NA | TRBV5-1 | TGCGCCAGCAGCAGGGGGACAGGGGTAGACTCACCCCTCCACTTT | CASSRGTGVDSPLHF
TRBJ1-2 | TRBD1 | NA | TRBV11-3 | TGTGCCAGCAGCTTTCAAACAGGGGAAGGCTACACCTTC | CASSFQTGEGYTF
TRBJ1-2 | NA | NA | TRBV30 | TGTGCCTGGGCGATAGGAGGGAATGGCTACACCTTC | CAWAIGGNGYTF
TRBJ1-1 | NA | NA | TRBV11-2 | TGTGCCAGCAGCCCAACGACCGCAAACACTGAAGCTTTCTTT | CASSPTTANTEAFF
TRBJ2-2 | NA | NA | TRBV11-3 | TGTGCCAGCAGCCGGACCCGACTCGGGGAGCTGTTTTTT | CASSRTRLGELFF
TRBJ1-2 | NA | NA | TRBV10-3 | TGTGCCATCAGTGGGGGAGCCTATGGCTACACCTTC | CAISGGAYGYTF
TRBJ1-3 | NA | NA | TRBV9 | TGTGCCAGCAGCGTGGGGGGAATTCCTGGAAACACCATATATTTT | CASSVGGIPGNTIYF
TRBJ1-4 | NA | NA | TRBV2 | TGTGCCAGCAATACGGGAGTGGGAGAAAAACTGTTTTTT | CASNTGVGEKLFF
TRBJ2-7 | NA | NA | TRBV30 | TGTGCCTGCTCGAGAGACTCCTACGAGCAGTACTTC | CACSRDSYEQYF
TRBJ1-2 | NA | NA | TRBV6-5 | TGTGCCAGCAGCTGGGGACAACTTGGGGGCGGCTACACCTTC | CASSWGQLGGGYTF
TRBJ1-1 | NA | NA | TRBV14 | TGTGCCAGCAGCCACGCACCGCTCCCGAACACTGAAGCTTTCTTT | CASSHAPLPNTEAFF
TRBJ2-1 | TRBD2 | NA | TRBV19 | TGTGCCAGTAGCACAACTAGCGGGAGAAGTGAGCAGTTCTTC | CASSTTSGRSEQFF
TRBJ2-1 | TRBD2 | NA | TRBV19 | TGTGCCAGTAGTCCGGGACTAGAATACAATGAGCAGTTCTTC | CASSPGLEYNEQFF
TRBJ2-6 | NA | NA | TRBV14 | TGTGCCAGCAGCCAACTCCTCTCTGGGGCCAACGTCCTGACTTTC | CASSQLLSGANVLTF
TRBJ1-1 | NA | NA | TRBV28 | TGTGCCAGCAGTTTGGGGATGAACACTGAAGCTTTCTTT | CASSLGMNTEAFF
TRBJ2-3 | NA | NA | TRBV6-4 | TGTGCCAGCAGTGAAACGAGTGACACGTCAGATACGCAGTATTTT | CASSETSDTSDTQYF
TRBJ2-2 | NA | once | TRBV7-9 | TGTGCCAGCAGCTTAGATGCGCTCGGGGAGCTGTTTTTT | CASSLDALGELFF
TRBJ2-7 | TRBD1 | NA | TRBV5-5 | TGTGCCAGCAGCGACCTACAGGGGGCGTACGAGCAGTACTTC | CASSDLQGAYEQYF
TRBJ1-2 | NA | NA | TRBV4-1 | TGCGCCAGCAGCCAGGGGCCGGACAGCCTATTCTCCTATGGCTACACCTTC | CASSQGPDSLFSYGYTF
TRBJ2-2 | NA | NA | TRBV7-9 | TGTGCCAGCACCCCAAGGGGGTGGACCGGGGAGCTGTTTTTT | CASTPRGWTGELFF
TRBJ1-4 | NA | NA | TRBV4-1 | TGCGCCAGCAGCCAACTGAGCTGGACTAATGAAAAACTGTTTTTT | CASSQLSWTNEKLFF
TRBJ2-1 | TRBD2 | NA | TRBV7-2 | TGTGCCAGCAGCTTAAGGCTAGCGGGAGGACCCTACAATGAGCAGTTCTTC | CASSLRLAGGPYNEQFF
TRBJ1-6 | NA | NA | TRBV2 | TGTGCCAGCAGTGAAGGAGACGTCTGGTCACCCCTCCACTTT | CASSEGDVWSPLHF
TRBJ1-1 | NA | NA | TRBV5-1 | TGCGCCAGCAGCTCCGAGTGGAGCACTGAAGCTTTCTTT | CASSSEWSTEAFF